This T cell receptor beta chain was captured in a study of blood T cell repertoires in COVID-19. Clones were sequenced by immunoSEQ multiplex PCR, and TCRdb holds only the in-frame ones, with some missing. Seen here are 130,000 or so clones, roughly three quarters observed once, and the top ten hold over 6.5%. This CDR3 contains 13 residues. Germline CDR1 and CDR2: SGHDT and YYEEEE. The V gene end was trimmed by 3 bases and the J gene end by 6 bases; junction bases not matched to a gene: 2. J is TRBJ2-2 and V is TRBV5-6; TRBD1 matches at 7 bases. The source is a human donor in a cohort sampled during active COVID-19. Sequenced material: peripheral blood. This CDR3 reads CASSWGQPGELFF. In DNA form, the CDR3 reads TGTGCCAGCAGCTGGGGACAGCCCGGGGAGCTGTTTTTT.